This T cell receptor (beta chain) was obtained from a study of human T cells and chemical hapten exposure. Study-wide context: The variation in per-sample TCR yields arose mainly from small differences in pooled library volumes. Study-level points and caveats: DPC sensitization left the count of TCRs above 1 in 1000 unchanged.

RNA extraction used unfractionated whole blood as the source of total RNA. A note on this clonotype: Its antigen is as yet unknown.

CDR1 is SGHNT, CDR2 YYREEE, per germline (reference sequence). CDR3 length equals 17 residues. Trimming at V came to 5 bases and at J to 4 bases, leaving 7 bases not matched to a gene. It was the library that attached unique molecular identifiers to individual cDNA molecules. Original processing methods: Counts of TCRs in each sample centred on a median of approximately 100,000 and extended from approximately 25,000 to 650,000. TCRdb fed the 5' RACE reads into MiXCR, producing one record per CDR3 protein. The V and J calls reflect TCRdb's pipeline rather than the authors' work. The sample has about 81,000 distinct CDR3 sequences; more than 7% are singletons.

V and J are TRBV5-4 and TRBJ2-1, with 15 bases aligning to TRBD2. This clonotype originated in a male donor in good health. CDR3 amino acids: CASSSGTSGGPYNEQFF. The CDR3 DNA sequence: TGTGCCAGCAGTTCGGGGACTAGCGGGGGGCCATACAATGAGCAGTTCTTC.